This TCR beta chain was found in a study of T cell changes during pregnancy in multiple sclerosis. The V gene's germline CDR1 is MNHNS and CDR2 SASEGT. The length of the CDR3 is 17 residues. Trimming stripped 1 base from V and 3 bases from J, with 16 bases between. Clones were read by immunoSEQ multiplex PCR, and TCRdb kept only the in-frame ones, dropping some. The sample contains 56,000 or so clones, 89% of which appear only once. This TCR came from a female donor with multiple sclerosis, enrolled in a pregnancy study. The V call is TRBV6-1, the J call TRBJ1-3; D is perhaps TRBD1 (5 bases). The sample consisted of peripheral blood, taken after pregnancy. The DNA of the CDR3 is TGTGCCAGCAGTGAAGTTTTGGGGGACTTAGGTGGAAACACCATATATTTT. It encodes CASSEVLGDLGGNTIYF.